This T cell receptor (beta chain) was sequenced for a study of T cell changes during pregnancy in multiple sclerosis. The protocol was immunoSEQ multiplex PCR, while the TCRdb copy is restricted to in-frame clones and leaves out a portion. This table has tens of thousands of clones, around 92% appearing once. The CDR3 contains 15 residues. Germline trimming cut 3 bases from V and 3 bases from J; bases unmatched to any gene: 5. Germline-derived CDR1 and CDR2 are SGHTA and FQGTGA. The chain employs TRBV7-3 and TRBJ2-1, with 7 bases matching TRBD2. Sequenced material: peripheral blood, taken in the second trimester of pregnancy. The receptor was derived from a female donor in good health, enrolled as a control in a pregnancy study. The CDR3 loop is CASSLGLTGYNEQFF. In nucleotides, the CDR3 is TGTGCCAGCAGCTTGGGACTAACCGGCTACAATGAGCAGTTCTTC.